These T cell receptor beta chains were read from a single sample in a study of cytomegalovirus exposure and HLA in healthy donors. Repertoires were generated with immunoSEQ multiplex PCR, while TCRdb's copy carries only in-frame clones and drops some. The data contain some 160,000 clones, 81% of them singletons. The sample comprised PBMCs. The receptors were gathered from a man in his fifties in good health and CMV-seropositive. CDR3s include the opening cysteine and the closing phenylalanine or tryptophan. D genes are given only for firm matches. Only part of the rows carry a size: once, few, many, or a class if the clone is expanded.

TRBV30,-,TRBJ2-7,-,CAWSDPGTYEQYF,TGTGCCTGGTCAGACCCGGGGACCTACGAGCAGTACTTC
TRBV5-1,-,TRBJ2-1,-,CASSLYWGDNEQFF,TGCGCCAGCAGCTTATACTGGGGGGACAATGAGCAGTTCTTC
TRBV6-6,TRBD1,TRBJ2-7,-,CASSPRQGDYEQYF,TGTGCCAGCAGCCCCAGACAGGGGGACTACGAGCAGTACTTC
TRBV7-7,TRBD2,TRBJ2-3,-,CASSLAGGAADTQYF,TGTGCTAGCAGCTTAGCGGGGGGGGCCGCAGATACGCAGTATTTT
TRBV18,-,TRBJ1-2,-,CASSLQGGVNYGYTF,TGTGCCAGCTCACTACAGGGTGGAGTAAACTATGGCTACACCTTC
TRBV27,-,TRBJ2-7,-,CASSPRTVSYEQYF,TGTGCCAGCAGTCCCCGGACAGTCTCCTACGAGCAGTACTTC
TRBV27,TRBD2,TRBJ2-3,-,CASSSPGLAADTQYF,TGTGCCAGCAGCAGCCCAGGGCTAGCGGCAGATACGCAGTATTTT
TRBV7-2,-,TRBJ1-5,-,CASSKGGGNQPQHF,TGTGCCAGCAGCAAGGGGGGGGGCAATCAGCCCCAGCATTTT
TRBV5-4,TRBD2,TRBJ2-7,-,CASSPRTSGSYEQYF,TGTGCCAGCAGCCCACGGACTAGCGGGAGTTACGAGCAGTACTTC
TRBV6-5,TRBD1,TRBJ2-7,-,CASSSRTGVYEQYF,TGTGCCAGCAGTTCCAGGACAGGCGTTTACGAGCAGTACTTC
TRBV18,TRBD1,TRBJ1-3,-,CASSPDRQGAPGNTIYF,TGTGCCAGCTCACCAGATCGACAGGGGGCACCTGGAAACACCATATATTTT
TRBV29-1,-,TRBJ2-4,-,CSVATGPGKNIQYF,TGCAGCGTTGCAACAGGGCCGGGCAAAAACATTCAGTACTTC
TRBV29-1,TRBD1,TRBJ2-1,-,CSVDKQGAGDEQFF,TGCAGCGTAGATAAACAGGGGGCTGGAGATGAGCAGTTCTTC
TRBV28,TRBD1,TRBJ2-1,-,CASSLGHRGSRYNEQFF,TGTGCCAGCAGTTTGGGTCACAGGGGTAGCAGGTACAATGAGCAGTTCTTC
TRBV29-1,-,TRBJ1-2,few,CSVAQANYGYTF,TGCAGCGTTGCGCAGGCTAACTATGGCTACACCTTC
TRBV5-5,TRBD1,TRBJ2-7,-,CASSRQGRSDYEQYF,TGTGCCAGCAGCCGACAGGGGAGATCGGACTACGAGCAGTACTTC
TRBV28,TRBD1,TRBJ2-1,-,CASSSRTGSYNEQFF,TGTGCCAGCAGCTCTCGGACAGGGTCCTACAATGAGCAGTTCTTC
TRBV5-1,TRBD1,TRBJ2-5,once,CASSPDRVETQYF,TGCGCCAGCAGCCCCGACAGGGTAGAGACCCAGTACTTC
TRBV6-5,-,TRBJ1-6,-,CASKWGVRSPLHF,TGTGCCAGCAAGTGGGGGGTAAGGTCACCCCTCCACTTT
TRBV18,-,TRBJ1-2,-,CASSPDNNYGYTF,TGTGCCAGCTCACCCGACAATAACTATGGCTACACCTTC